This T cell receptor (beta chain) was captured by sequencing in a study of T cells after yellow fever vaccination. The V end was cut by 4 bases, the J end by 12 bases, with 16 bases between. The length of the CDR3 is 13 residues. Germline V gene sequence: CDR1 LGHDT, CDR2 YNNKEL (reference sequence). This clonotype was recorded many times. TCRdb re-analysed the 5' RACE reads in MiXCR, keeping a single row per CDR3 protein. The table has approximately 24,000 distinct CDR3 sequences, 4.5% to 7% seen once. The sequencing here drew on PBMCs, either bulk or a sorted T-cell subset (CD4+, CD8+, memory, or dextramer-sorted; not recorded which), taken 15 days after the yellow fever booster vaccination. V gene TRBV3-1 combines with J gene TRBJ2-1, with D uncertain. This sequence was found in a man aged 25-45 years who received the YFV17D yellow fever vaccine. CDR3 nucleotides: TGTGCCAGCAGCCCCAGCCTAGTGCGTCTGCAGTTCTTC. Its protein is CASSPSLVRLQFF.